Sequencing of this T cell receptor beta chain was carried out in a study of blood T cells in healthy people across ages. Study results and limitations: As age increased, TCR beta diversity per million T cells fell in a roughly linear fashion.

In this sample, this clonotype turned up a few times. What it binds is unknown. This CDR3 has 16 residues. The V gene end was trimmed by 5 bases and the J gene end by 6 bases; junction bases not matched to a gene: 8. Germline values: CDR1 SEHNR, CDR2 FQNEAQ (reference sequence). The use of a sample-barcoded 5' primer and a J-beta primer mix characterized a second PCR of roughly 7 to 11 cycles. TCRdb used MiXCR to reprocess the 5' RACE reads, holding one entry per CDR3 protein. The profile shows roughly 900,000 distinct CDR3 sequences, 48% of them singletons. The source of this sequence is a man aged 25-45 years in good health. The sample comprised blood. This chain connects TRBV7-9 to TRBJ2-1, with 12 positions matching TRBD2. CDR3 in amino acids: CASSRTRLAGVNEQFF. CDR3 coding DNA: TGTGCCAGCAGCCGTACCAGACTAGCGGGAGTCAATGAGCAGTTCTTC.